These 32 T cell receptor beta chains were all obtained from the same sample, sequenced in a study of cytomegalovirus exposure and HLA in healthy donors. Researchers ran the PCR with 60 Vbeta and 13 Jbeta primers. Measured with immunoSEQ multiplex PCR; TCRdb has only the in-frame clones, and not every one. Its clone listing holds about 190,000 clones. The sequenced material came from PBMCs. All receptors derive from a young woman in good health and CMV-seropositive.

The CDR3 bases are TGTGCCAGTAGTATAGCGGGAGGAACTATGAGCTCCTACAATGAGCAGTTCTTC. Residues: CASSIAGGTMSSYNEQFF. The J gene is TRBJ2-1, the V gene TRBV19; 7 bases are a match to TRBD2. The ends lost 1 base at V and 0 bases at J; junction bases unmatched: 9. From germline, CDR1 is LNHDA and CDR2 SQIVND (reference sequence). The CDR3 contains 18 residues.

The chain is built from TRBV15 and TRBJ2-7; 10 positions match TRBD1. The CDR3 loop spans 16 amino acids. Looked up from germline, CDR1 is LNHNV and CDR2 is YYDKDF (reference sequence). With 4 bases clipped from V and 4 bases from J, the junction kept 10 bases outside the gene matches. The CDR3 loop reads CATSKTRQGAHYEQYF. DNA of the CDR3: TGTGCCACCAGCAAAACACGACAGGGGGCGCATTACGAGCAGTACTTC.

The chain employs TRBV7-8 and TRBJ2-3; 12 bases are shared with TRBD1. Germline assignment: CDR1 SGHVS and CDR2 FQNEAQ. Unmatched junction bases numbered 5, after V lost 5 bases and J lost 2 bases. This CDR3 has 16 amino acids. CDR3 sequence reads: CASSVGQGANTDTQYF. CDR3 DNA: TGTGCCAGCAGCGTGGGACAGGGGGCCAACACAGATACGCAGTATTTT.

The chain uses TRBV19 and TRBJ1-5; D remains unclear. Germline CDR1 and CDR2: LNHDA and SQIVND (reference sequence). Trimming shortened V by 7 bases and J by 0 bases, and 16 bases separated the two germline ends. This CDR3 is built from 16 residues. The CDR3 DNA reads as TGTGCCAGTACCGCGAACAGTCGCTTTAGCAATCAGCCCCAGCATTTT. Its protein is CASTANSRFSNQPQHF.

The CDR3 reads CASSRKWSSYNEQFF. The CDR3 coding sequence is TGCGCCAGCAGCCGTAAGTGGAGCTCCTACAATGAGCAGTTCTTC. This chain connects TRBV4-3 to TRBJ2-1; D is unresolved. CDR1 LGHNA and CDR2 YSLEER come from the germline V gene. Trimming took 4 bases from V and 0 from J, leaving 10 bases between them. The CDR3 sequence is 15 residues long.

The chain recombines TRBV5-4 with TRBJ2-3; 8 positions agree with TRBD2. The V gene's germline CDR1 is SGHNT and CDR2 YYREEE (reference sequence). V lost 0 bases to trimming and J lost 5 bases; unmatched junction nucleotides: 2. The CDR3 has 14 residues. In nucleotides, the CDR3 is TGTGCCAGCAGCTTGGAACGGGGGGGAGATACGCAGTATTTT. Translated: CASSLERGGDTQYF.

In the case of this clone: Germline is not matched at one junction end, which may reflect a read error. The chain carries TRBV19 and TRBJ1-1; D gene unclear. CDR1 and CDR2 from the germline V gene are LNHDA and SQIVND (reference sequence). This CDR3 has 14 residues. The CDR3 protein is CASSILQRNTEAFF. In DNA, the CDR3 is TGTGCCAGTAGTATTCTCCAGAGGAACACTGAGGCTTTCTTT. The full variable domain, rest sourced from reference TRBV19 and TRBJ1-1, is DGGITQSPKYLFRKEGQNVTLSCEQNLNHDAMYWYRQDPGQGLRLIYYSQIVNDFQKGDIAEGYSVSREKKESFPLTVTSAQKNPTAFYLCASSILQRNTEAFFGQGTRLTVV.

The chain uses TRBV4-1 and TRBJ2-4, with TRBD2 identical over 11 bases. V shed 3 bases, J shed 4 bases, and the junction held 11 bases outside the gene matches. The CDR3 loop spans 18 amino acids. Germline CDR1 and CDR2: MGHRA and YSYEKL. CDR3 amino acids: CASSQGLLAGVQKNIQYF. CDR3 DNA: TGCGCCAGCAGCCAGGGCCTACTAGCGGGGGTCCAAAAAAACATTCAGTACTTC.

The chain uses TRBV7-2 and TRBJ2-7; 7 bases fit TRBD2. Germline-derived CDR1 and CDR2 are SGHTA and FQGNSA. This CDR3 is built from 17 residues. V lost 1 base to trimming and J lost 3 bases; unmatched junction nucleotides: 12. CDR3 DNA: TGTGCCAGCAGCTTAGGTCTGCGGGAGAGGGAGGGCTACGAGCAGTACTTC. This codes for CASSLGLREREGYEQYF.

This chain links TRBV19 with TRBJ2-7, with D perhaps TRBD1 (6 bases). The CDR3 runs 14 residues. Germline CDR1 is LNHDA and CDR2 is SQIVND (reference sequence). The germline V and J ends were trimmed by 4 bases and 5 bases, with 15 bases remaining between them. As DNA, the CDR3 is TGTGCCAGTAGTACTACAGGGTTTTTCCACGAGCAGTACTTC. As protein: CASSTTGFFHEQYF.

V and J are TRBV11-2 and TRBJ2-7, with a tentative D call TRBD1 (6 bases). Germline V gene sequence: CDR1 SGHAT, CDR2 FQNNGV. V lost 7 bases to trimming and J lost 1 base, with 20 bases between them. The CDR3 is made up of 16 amino acids. CDR3 sequence reads: CASTKAGTLTSYEQYF. The CDR3 coding sequence is TGTGCCAGCACCAAAGCCGGGACACTTACTTCCTACGAGCAGTACTTC.

The chain's CDR3 is CASSLSGRTYEQYF. In DNA, the CDR3 is TGTGCCAGCAGTTTGAGCGGGCGAACCTACGAGCAGTACTTC. V gene TRBV27 combines with J gene TRBJ2-7; D might be TRBD2 (6 bases). The CDR3 has 14 residues. CDR1 and CDR2 from the germline V gene are MNHEY and SMNVEV (reference sequence). V lost 3 bases and J 2 bases, leaving 11 bases between the germline ends.

CDR3 residues: CASSLGQGASYEQYF. In DNA form, the CDR3 reads TGCGCCAGCAGCTTGGGACAGGGGGCATCCTACGAGCAGTACTTC. V and J are TRBV5-1 and TRBJ2-7; 10 bases are shared with TRBD1. The CDR3 is made up of 15 amino acids. Losses at the gene ends were 0 bases for V and 1 base for J; bases not matched to a gene: 1. Looked up from germline, CDR1 is SGHRS and CDR2 is YFSETQ.

V is TRBV2 and J is TRBJ2-2, with 12 bases that match TRBD2. The CDR3 sequence is 17 residues long. V shed 6 bases and J 5 bases; nucleotides not matched to a gene: 10. The germline CDR1 and CDR2 sequences are SNHLY and FYNNEI. CDR3 residues: CASRRLAGAVRTGELFF. In nucleotides, the CDR3 is TGTGCCAGCAGACGACTAGCGGGGGCGGTAAGGACCGGGGAGCTGTTTTTT.

The rearrangement joins TRBV6-1 to TRBJ2-1; weak D call: TRBD1 (7 bases). The germline V and J ends were trimmed by 7 bases and 0 bases, with 13 bases remaining between them. The germline V gene has CDR1 MNHNS and CDR2 SASEGT. The CDR3 sequence is 15 residues long. CDR3 protein: CASTAGQSSYNEQFF. The CDR3 coding sequence is TGTGCCAGCACTGCGGGACAGAGCTCCTACAATGAGCAGTTCTTC.

The chain combines TRBV4-1 with TRBJ2-5; D ambiguous. Judging by the DNA end, TRBJ2-7 fits better; the J call may be wrong. CDR1 and CDR2 from the germline V gene are MGHRA and YSYEKL. The CDR3 length is 13 residues. CDR3 DNA sequence: TGCGCCAGCAGCCAAGGCATTTCCTACGAGCAGTACTTC. The encoded protein is CASSQGISYEQYF.

The chain employs TRBV4-3 and TRBJ2-5; 9 bases line up with TRBD1. Gene TRBJ2-7 matches the end of the DNA better, so the J call may be wrong. This CDR3 spans 15 amino acids. Germline CDR1 LGHNA, CDR2 YSLEER. In nucleotides, the CDR3 is TGCGCCAGCAGCCGGGACAGGGCCAGCTCCTACGAGCAGTACTTC. Protein: CASSRDRASSYEQYF.

The V gene is TRBV19, the J gene TRBJ1-5; TRBD1 matches 8 bases. Germline CDR1 reads LNHDA; CDR2 reads SQIVND (reference sequence). This CDR3 comprises 15 residues. V dropped 1 base and J dropped 5; count of bases not matched to a gene: 4. In DNA, the CDR3 is TGTGCCAGTAGTATAGGGGACAGGCCTGATCAGCCCCAGCATTTT. It encodes CASSIGDRPDQPQHF.

The chain couples TRBV9 to TRBJ2-3; D is uncertain. With 3 bases removed from V and 6 bases from J, the gap between germline ends came to 5 bases. The CDR3 runs 11 residues. Germline V gene sequence: CDR1 SGDLS, CDR2 YYNGEE. This CDR3 reads CASSDEDTQYF. The CDR3 nucleotides read TGTGCCAGCAGCGACGAGGATACGCAGTATTTT.

The chain combines TRBV5-1 with TRBJ1-6; TRBD1 agrees at 7 bases. The V gene end was trimmed by 4 bases and the J gene end by 12 bases; junction bases not matched to a gene: 7. The CDR3 runs 13 residues. Germline-derived CDR1 and CDR2 are SGHRS and YFSETQ. CDR3 protein: CASSPGQKEPLHF. The CDR3, as DNA: TGCGCCAGCAGCCCGGGACAGAAAGAACCCCTCCACTTT.

This chain links TRBV19 with TRBJ1-2; a possible D gene is TRBD1 (5 bases). V gave up 3 bases and J gave up 7 bases, with 9 bases separating them. CDR3 size: 12 residues. Germline V gene sequence: CDR1 LNHDA, CDR2 SQIVND (reference sequence). CDR3 sequence reads: CASSIQGGGYTF. The CDR3, as DNA: TGTGCCAGTAGTATCCAGGGAGGTGGCTACACCTTC. Full variable domain (outside the CDR3, taken from reference TRBV19 and TRBJ1-2): DGGITQSPKYLFRKEGQNVTLSCEQNLNHDAMYWYRQDPGQGLRLIYYSQIVNDFQKGDIAEGYSVSREKKESFPLTVTSAQKNPTAFYLCASSIQGGGYTFGSGTRLTVV.

In the case of this clone: One end of the junction does not line up with germline, which may come from a read error. V is TRBV6-5 and J is TRBJ1-1; tentatively, D is TRBD1 (5 bases). Germline assignment: CDR1 MNHEY and CDR2 SVGAGI. The CDR3 has 12 amino acids. CDR3 coding DNA: TGTGCCATCAGTGAGCAGGGAACTGGTGCTTTCTTT. The encoded protein is CAISEQGTGAFF.

The rearrangement links TRBV7-2 to TRBJ2-3; 8 positions match TRBD2. Germline V CDR1 and CDR2: SGHTA, FQGNSA. The CDR3 runs to 15 residues. V was clipped by 6 bases and J by 1 base; unmatched bases: 6. The CDR3 sequence is CASRSPGLGTDTQYF. CDR3 nucleotide sequence: TGTGCCAGCAGGTCTCCGGGACTAGGCACAGATACGCAGTATTTT.

The chain recombines TRBV4-3 with TRBJ2-1; 10 nucleotides agree with TRBD2. The CDR3 sequence is 16 residues long. Germline V gene data show CDR1 as LGHNA and CDR2 as YSLEER. Trimming cost V 0 bases and J 10 bases; bases outside gene matches: 9. DNA of the CDR3: TGCGCCAGCAGCCAAGAGGTCGGACTAGCGGTTGGGGAGCAGTTCTTC. Amino acids: CASSQEVGLAVGEQFF.

This chain links TRBV19 with TRBJ2-7; perhaps TRBD1 as D (6 bases). Trimming took off 4 bases at V and 7 bases at J, with 20 bases between the two ends. Germline CDR1 is LNHDA and CDR2 is SQIVND (reference sequence). The CDR3 contains 15 residues. The CDR3 nucleotides read TGTGCCAGTAGTACTCACAGGGTATCTACCCTGGAGCAGTACTTC. Translated: CASSTHRVSTLEQYF.

V and J are TRBV9 and TRBJ1-1, with 7 positions matching TRBD1. Per germline, CDR1 SGDLS and CDR2 YYNGEE. The CDR3 spans 16 residues. Trimming removed 0 bases from V and 0 bases from J; junction bases left unmatched: 5. The CDR3 nucleotides are TGTGCCAGCAGCGTAGAGACAGGGAGCATGAACACTGAAGCTTTCTTT. As protein: CASSVETGSMNTEAFF.

The V and J genes are TRBV28 and TRBJ2-7; 12 positions agree with TRBD2. Germline V gene data show CDR1 as MDHEN and CDR2 as SYDVKM. The trim removed 5 bases at V and 6 bases at J, leaving 8 bases unmatched. The CDR3 length is 15 residues. CDR3 region: CASSRTSGIVPEQYF. The CDR3 nucleotides are TGTGCCAGCAGTAGGACTAGCGGGATCGTACCCGAGCAGTACTTC.

The chain links TRBV28 to TRBJ2-7; tentative D call: TRBD1 (5 bases). This CDR3 has 12 residues. The germline gives CDR1 MDHEN, CDR2 SYDVKM. Trimming took 7 bases from V and 3 from J, leaving 10 bases between them. In nucleotides, the CDR3 is TGTGCCAGCATGACAGATAACTACGAGCAGTACTTC. This codes for CASMTDNYEQYF.

The rearrangement links TRBV9 to TRBJ2-3; TRBD2 matches at 12 bases. Germline CDR1 reads SGDLS; CDR2 reads YYNGEE. The CDR3 is 14 residues long. After removal of 4 bases from V and 3 bases from J, the junction contained 0 bases not matched to a gene. The CDR3 protein is CASSLAGGTDTQYF. DNA of the CDR3: TGTGCCAGCAGCCTAGCGGGGGGGACAGATACGCAGTATTTT. Filled out from reference TRBV9 and TRBJ2-3, the complete variable domain reads DSGVTQTPKHLITATGQRVTLRCSPRSGDLSVYWYQQSLDQGLQFLIQYYNGEERAKGNILERFSAQQFPDLHSELNLSSLELGDSALYFCASSLAGGTDTQYFGPGTRLTVL.

The genes are TRBV10-3 and TRBJ1-1, with TRBD1 matching over 7 bases. Unmatched junction bases numbered 10, after V lost 0 bases and J lost 3 bases. The CDR3 sequence is 17 residues long. Germline CDR1 is ENHRY and CDR2 is SYGVKD. In DNA, the CDR3 is TGTGCCATCAGTGAGTCTTCCGGGACAGCGTCTTACACTGAAGCTTTCTTT. The encoded protein is CAISESSGTASYTEAFF.

This chain connects TRBV5-1 to TRBJ2-2; 7 bases fit TRBD1. V dropped 4 bases and J dropped 5; count of bases not matched to a gene: 5. The germline gives CDR1 SGHRS, CDR2 YFSETQ. The CDR3 has 14 residues. CDR3 nucleotides: TGCGCCAGCAGCCCGGGACAGCCAACCGGGGAGCTGTTTTTT. Translating it yields CASSPGQPTGELFF.

The chain recombines TRBV28 with TRBJ1-1, with D unclear. The CDR3 loop spans 13 amino acids. Deletions cut 3 bases from V and 5 bases from J, with 10 bases between. CDR1 and CDR2 from the germline V gene are MDHEN and SYDVKM. CDR3 sequence: CASSLTGWTEAFF. The DNA of the CDR3 is TGTGCCAGCAGTTTGACGGGGTGGACTGAAGCTTTCTTT.